This T cell receptor (beta chain) was captured in a study of OX40 agonist ivuxolimab in advanced cancers. Study overall: Patients were treated with ivuxolimab, an agonistic anti-OX40 (CD134) antibody. General study points: Low normalized T-cell clonal expansion also characterized some of the nonresponders.

The assay was immunoSEQ multiplex PCR, and TCRdb's table has in-frame clones only and misses some. The sample yields 76,000 or so clones, 65% to 90% seen once. This clone has more than one count but fewer than ten. The target antigen is unknown. This CDR3 comprises 13 residues. Trimming removed 5 bases from V and 8 bases from J; junction bases left unmatched: 7. Germline assignment: CDR1 MNHEY and CDR2 SVGAGI. The source was CD4+ or CD8+ T cells sorted from blood, collected in a trial of the OX40 agonist ivuxolimab. V and J are TRBV6-5 and TRBJ1-2, with TRBD1 matching over 8 bases. The origin of this receptor is an adult with an advanced solid tumor such as melanoma, head and neck, liver or kidney cancer. The CDR3 nucleotides read TGTGCCAGCAGTGAATACAGGGGGAGCGGCTACACCTTC. It codes for CASSEYRGSGYTF.